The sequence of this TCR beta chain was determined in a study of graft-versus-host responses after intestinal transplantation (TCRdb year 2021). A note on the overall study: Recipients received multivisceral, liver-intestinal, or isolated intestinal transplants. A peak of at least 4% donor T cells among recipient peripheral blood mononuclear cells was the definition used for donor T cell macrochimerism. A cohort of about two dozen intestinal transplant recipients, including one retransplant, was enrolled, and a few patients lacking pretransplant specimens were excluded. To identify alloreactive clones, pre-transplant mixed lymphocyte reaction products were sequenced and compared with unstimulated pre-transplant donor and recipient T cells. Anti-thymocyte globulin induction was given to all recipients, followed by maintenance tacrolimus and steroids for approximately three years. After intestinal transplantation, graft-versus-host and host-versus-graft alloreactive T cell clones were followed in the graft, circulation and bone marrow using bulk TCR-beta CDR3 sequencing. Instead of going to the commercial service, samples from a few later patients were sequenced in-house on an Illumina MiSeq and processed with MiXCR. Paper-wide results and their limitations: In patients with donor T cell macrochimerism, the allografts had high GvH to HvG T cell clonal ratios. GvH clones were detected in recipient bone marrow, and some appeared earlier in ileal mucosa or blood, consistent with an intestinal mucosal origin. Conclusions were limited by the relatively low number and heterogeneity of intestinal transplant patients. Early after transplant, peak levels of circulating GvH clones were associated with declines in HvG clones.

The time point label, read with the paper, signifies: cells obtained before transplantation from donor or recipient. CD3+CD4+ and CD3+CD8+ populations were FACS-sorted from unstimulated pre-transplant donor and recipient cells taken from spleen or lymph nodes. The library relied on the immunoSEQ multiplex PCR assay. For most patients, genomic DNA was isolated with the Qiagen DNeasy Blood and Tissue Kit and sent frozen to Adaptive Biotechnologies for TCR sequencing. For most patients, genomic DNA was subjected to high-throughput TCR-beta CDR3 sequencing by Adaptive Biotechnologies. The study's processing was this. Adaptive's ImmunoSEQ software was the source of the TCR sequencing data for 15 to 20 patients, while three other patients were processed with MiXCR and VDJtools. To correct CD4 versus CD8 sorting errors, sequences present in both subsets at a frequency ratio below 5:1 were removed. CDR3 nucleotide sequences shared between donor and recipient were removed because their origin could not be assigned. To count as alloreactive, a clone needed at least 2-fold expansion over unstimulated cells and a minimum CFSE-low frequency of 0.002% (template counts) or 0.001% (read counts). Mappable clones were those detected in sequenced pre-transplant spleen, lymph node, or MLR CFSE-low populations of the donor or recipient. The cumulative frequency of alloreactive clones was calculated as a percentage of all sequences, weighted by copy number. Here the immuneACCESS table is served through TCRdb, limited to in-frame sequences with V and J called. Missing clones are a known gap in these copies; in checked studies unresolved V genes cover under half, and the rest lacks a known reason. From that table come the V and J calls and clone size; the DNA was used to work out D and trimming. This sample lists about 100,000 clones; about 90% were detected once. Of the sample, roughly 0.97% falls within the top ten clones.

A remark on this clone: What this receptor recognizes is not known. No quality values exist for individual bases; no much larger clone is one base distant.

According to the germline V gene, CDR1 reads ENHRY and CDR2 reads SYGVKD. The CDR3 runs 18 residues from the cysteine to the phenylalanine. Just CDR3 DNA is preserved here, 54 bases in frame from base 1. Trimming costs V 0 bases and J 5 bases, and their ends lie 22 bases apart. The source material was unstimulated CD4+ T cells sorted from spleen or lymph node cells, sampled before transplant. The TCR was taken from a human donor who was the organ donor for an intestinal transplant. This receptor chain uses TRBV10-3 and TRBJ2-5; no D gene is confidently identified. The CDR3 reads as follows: CAISESNLGRALLETQYF. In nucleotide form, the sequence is TGTGCCATCAGTGAGTCGAATCTAGGCCGAGCCTTATTGGAGACCCAGTACTTC.